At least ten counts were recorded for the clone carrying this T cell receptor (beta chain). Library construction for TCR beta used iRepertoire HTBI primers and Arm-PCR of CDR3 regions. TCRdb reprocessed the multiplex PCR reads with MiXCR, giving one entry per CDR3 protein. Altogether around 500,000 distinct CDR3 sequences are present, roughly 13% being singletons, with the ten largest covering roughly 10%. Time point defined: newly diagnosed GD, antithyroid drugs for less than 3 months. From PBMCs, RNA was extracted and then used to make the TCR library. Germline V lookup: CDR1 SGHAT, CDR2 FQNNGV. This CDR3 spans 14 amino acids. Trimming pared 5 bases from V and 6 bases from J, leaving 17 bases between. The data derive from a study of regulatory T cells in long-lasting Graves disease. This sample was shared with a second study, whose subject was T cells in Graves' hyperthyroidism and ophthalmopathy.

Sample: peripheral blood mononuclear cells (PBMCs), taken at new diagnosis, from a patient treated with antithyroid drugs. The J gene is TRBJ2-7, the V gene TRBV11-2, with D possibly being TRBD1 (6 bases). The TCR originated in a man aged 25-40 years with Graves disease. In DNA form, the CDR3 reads TGTGCCAGCAGCCTTGGATCGACAGGACTCGAGCAGTACTTC. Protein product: CASSLGSTGLEQYF.